This T cell receptor beta chain was observed in a study of CXCR3-negative and CXCR3-positive naive CD8 T cells. Concerning this clonotype itself: The antigen is not known.

Study-wide points: Memory cells diverged, while naive CXCR3-positive and CXCR3-negative cells had similar TRBV-TRBJ usage. Surface CD5 looked about the same in the naive subsets, so the authors worked out TCR strength from TRB CDR3 properties. The TRB CDR3s that CXCR3-positive naive cells carried were more hydrophobic than those of CXCR3-negative naive cells.

The CDR3 is made up of 14 amino acids. Germline assignment: CDR1 SGHDN and CDR2 FVKESK. The libraries of TRB cDNA were constructed through 5' RACE using UMI labels. TCRdb reprocessed the 5' RACE reads, keeping one entry per CDR3 protein, no DNA. The sample data list 150,000 or so distinct CDR3 sequences. The V call is TRBV14, the J call TRBJ2-3; there is no DNA to check the TCRdb D call of TRBD1. The material sequenced was naive CXCR3- CD8+ T cells from blood. Subset given: CD45RO-CCR7+CD27+CD95- naive CD8+ T cells lacking CXCR3 (TNR3-). The TCR was taken from a human donor in good health. Some clones in this sample may be carry-over from other donors' samples. CDR3: CASSHRGRTDTQYF. The whole variable domain, filled in from reference TRBV14 and TRBJ2-3, reads EAGVTQFPSHSVIEKGQTVTLRCDPISGHDNLYWYRRVMGKEIKFLLHFVKESKQDESGMPNNRFLAERTGGTYSTLKVQPAELEDSGVYFCASSHRGRTDTQYFGPGTRLTVL.